The present entry profiles one T cell receptor (beta chain) with its context. Time point meaning: pretreatment peripheral blood. CDR3 size: 15 residues. CDR1 and CDR2 (germline): MRHNA, SNTAGT. The V end was cut by 4 bases, the J end by 1 base, with 12 bases between. This sample was included in a study of PD-L1 blockade in urothelial cancer. Study-level information: Patients took up atezolizumab in about 2014 at 1,200 mg intravenously every 3 weeks. Patients arrived having already received 0 to 3 prior chemotherapy regimens.

Synthetic spike-ins, TCR analog templates, were added into each PCR. Assay: immunoSEQ multiplex PCR; the TCRdb copy retains only in-frame clones and omits some. The sample shows tens of thousands of clones, approximately 86% of them seen only once. The rearrangement links TRBV6-4 to TRBJ2-3; D is perhaps TRBD1 (6 bases). Sequencing used PBMCs, obtained around atezolizumab (anti-PD-L1) treatment. This receptor was obtained from a man aged 40-49 years with urothelial cancer. The CDR3 nucleotides read TGTGCCAGCAGTGCTGCAGGGGCGGGCACAGATACGCAGTATTTT. This encodes CASSAAGAGTDTQYF.